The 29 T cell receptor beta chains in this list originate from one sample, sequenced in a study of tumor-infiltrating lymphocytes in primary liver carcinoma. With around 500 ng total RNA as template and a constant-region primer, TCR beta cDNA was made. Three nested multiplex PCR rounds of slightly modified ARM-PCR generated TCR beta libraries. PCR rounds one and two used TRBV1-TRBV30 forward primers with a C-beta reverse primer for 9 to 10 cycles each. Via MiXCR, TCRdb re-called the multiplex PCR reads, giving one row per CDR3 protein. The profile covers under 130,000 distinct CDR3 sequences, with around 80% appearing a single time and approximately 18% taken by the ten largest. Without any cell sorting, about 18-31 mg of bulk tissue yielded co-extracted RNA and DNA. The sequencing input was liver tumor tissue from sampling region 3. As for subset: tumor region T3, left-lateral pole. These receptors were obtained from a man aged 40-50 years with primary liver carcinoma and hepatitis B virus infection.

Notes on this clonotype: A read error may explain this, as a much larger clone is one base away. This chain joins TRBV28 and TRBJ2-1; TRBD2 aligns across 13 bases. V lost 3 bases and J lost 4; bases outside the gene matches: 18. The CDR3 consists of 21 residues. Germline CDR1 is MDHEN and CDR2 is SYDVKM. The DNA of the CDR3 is TGTGCCAGCAGTTTCAGGGGGAAGGTGACTAGCGGGAGGACGGGTTACAATGAGCAGTTCTTC. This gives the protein CASSFRGKVTSGRTGYNEQFF.

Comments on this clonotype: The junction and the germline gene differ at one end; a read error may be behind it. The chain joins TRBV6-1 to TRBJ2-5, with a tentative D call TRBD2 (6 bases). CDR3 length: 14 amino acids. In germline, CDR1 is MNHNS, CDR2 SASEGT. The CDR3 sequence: CGSSYGLLQETQYF. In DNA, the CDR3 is TGTGGCAGCAGTTATGGACTACTCCAAGAGACCCAGTACTTC.

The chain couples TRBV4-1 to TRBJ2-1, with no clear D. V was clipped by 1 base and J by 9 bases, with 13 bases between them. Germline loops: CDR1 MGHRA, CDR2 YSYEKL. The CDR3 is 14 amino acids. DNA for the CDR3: TGCGCCAGCAGCCAAGCGGGTTCAGTGAGTGAGCAGTTCTTC. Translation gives CASSQAGSVSEQFF.

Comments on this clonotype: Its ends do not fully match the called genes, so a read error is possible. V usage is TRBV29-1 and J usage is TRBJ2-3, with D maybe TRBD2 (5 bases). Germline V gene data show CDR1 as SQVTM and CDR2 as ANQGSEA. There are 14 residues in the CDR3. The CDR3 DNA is TGCAGCGCTGAGGGTAGCTGGAGTGCAGATACGCACTATTTT. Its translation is CSAEGSWSADTHYF.

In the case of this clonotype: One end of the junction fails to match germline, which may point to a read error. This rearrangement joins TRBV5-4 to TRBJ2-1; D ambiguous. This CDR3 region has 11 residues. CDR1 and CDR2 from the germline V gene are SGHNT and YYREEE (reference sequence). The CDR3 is CASNSHNEQFF. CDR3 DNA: TGTGCCAGCAACTCCCACAATGAGCAGTTCTTC. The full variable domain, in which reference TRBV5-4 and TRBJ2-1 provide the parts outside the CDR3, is ETGVTQSPTHLIKTRGQQVTLRCSSQSGHNTVSWYQQALGQGPQFIFQYYREEENGRGNFPPRFSGLQFPNYSSELNVNALELDDSALYLCASNSHNEQFFGPGTRLTVL.

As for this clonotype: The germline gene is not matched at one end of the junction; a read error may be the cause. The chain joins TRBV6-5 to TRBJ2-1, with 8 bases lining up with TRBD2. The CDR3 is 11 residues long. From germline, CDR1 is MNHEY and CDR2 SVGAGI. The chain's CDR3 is CVSGSGGEHFF. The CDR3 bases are TGTGTCAGCGGGAGTGGGGGTGAGCACTTCTTC.

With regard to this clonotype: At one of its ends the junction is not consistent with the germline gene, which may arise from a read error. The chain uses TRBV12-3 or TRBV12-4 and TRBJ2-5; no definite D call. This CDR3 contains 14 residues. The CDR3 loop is CASNLGTTSRTQYF. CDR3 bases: TGTGCCAGCAATTTAGGAACCACCTCTCGGACCCAATACTTC.

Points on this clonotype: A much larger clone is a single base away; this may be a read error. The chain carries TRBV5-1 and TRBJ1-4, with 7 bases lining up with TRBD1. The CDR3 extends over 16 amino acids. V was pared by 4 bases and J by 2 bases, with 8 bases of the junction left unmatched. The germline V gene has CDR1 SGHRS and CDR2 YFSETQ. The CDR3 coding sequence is TGCGCCAGCAGCAACAACACAGGGGCCACTAATGAAAAACTGTTTTTT. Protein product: CASSNNTGATNEKLFF.

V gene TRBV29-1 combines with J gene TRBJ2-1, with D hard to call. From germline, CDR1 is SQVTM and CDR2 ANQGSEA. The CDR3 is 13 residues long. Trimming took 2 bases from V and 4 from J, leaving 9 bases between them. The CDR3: CSVELLTYNEQFF. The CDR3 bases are TGCAGCGTTGAATTACTAACTTACAATGAGCAGTTCTTC.

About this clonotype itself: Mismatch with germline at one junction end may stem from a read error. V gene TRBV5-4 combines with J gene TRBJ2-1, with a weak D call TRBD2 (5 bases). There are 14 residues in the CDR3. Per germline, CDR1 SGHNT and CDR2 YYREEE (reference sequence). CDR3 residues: CAGSSQRNYNEQFF. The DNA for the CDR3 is TGTGCCGGCAGCTCGCAGCGGAACTACAATGAACAGTTCTTC.

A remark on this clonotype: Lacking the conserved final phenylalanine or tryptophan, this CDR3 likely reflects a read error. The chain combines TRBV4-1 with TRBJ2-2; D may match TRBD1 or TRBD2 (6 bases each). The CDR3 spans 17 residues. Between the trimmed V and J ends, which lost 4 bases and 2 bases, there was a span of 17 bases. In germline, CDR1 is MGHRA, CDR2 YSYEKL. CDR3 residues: CASSLDLRGANTGELFS. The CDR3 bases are TGCGCCAGCAGCCTCGATCTAAGGGGGGCAAACACCGGGGAGCTGTTTTCT.

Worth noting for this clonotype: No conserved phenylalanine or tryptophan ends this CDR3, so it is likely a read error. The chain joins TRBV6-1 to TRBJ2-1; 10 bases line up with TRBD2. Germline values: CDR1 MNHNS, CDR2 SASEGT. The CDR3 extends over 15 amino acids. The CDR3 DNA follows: TGTGCCAGCAGAGAAGCGGGAGGGATCTACAATGACCAGTTCTTG. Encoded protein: CASREAGGIYNDQFL.

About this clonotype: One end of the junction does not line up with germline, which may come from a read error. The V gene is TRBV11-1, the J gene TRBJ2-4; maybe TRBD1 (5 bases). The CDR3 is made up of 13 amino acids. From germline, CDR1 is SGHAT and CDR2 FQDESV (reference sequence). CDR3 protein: CASSRKQGDNQCF. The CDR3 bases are TGTGCCAGCAGTCGGAAGCAGGGTGACAATCAGTGCTTC.

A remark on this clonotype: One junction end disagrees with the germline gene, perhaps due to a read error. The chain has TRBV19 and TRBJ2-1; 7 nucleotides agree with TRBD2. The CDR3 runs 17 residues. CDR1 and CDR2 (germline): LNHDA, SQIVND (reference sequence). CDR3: CSSSPLTSPSSYKEQFF. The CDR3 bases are TGTAGCAGTAGTCCCCTGACTAGCCCCAGTTCCTACAAGGAGCAGTTCTTC.

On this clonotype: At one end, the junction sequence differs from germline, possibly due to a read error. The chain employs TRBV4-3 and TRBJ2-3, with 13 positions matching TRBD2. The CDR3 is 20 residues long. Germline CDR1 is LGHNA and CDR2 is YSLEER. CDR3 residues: CASNQDLPYRTSGRADTQYF. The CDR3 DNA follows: TGCGCCAGCAACCAAGATCTTCCCTACAGGACTAGCGGGAGAGCAGATACGCAGTATTTT.

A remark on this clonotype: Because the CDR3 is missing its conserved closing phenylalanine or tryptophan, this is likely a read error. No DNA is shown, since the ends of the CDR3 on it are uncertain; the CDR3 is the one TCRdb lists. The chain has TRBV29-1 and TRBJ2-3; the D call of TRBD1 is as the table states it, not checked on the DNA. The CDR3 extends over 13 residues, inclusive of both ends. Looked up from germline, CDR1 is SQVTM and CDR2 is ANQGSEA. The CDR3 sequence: CSASGAGTDTHYI.

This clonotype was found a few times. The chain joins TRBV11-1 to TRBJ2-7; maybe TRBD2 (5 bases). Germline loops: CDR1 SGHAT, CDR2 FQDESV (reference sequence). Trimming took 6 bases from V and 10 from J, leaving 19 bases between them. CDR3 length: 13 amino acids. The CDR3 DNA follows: TGTGCCAGCAGGGGGAAGCGGTCCTACAAACAGTACTTC. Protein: CASRGKRSYKQYF.

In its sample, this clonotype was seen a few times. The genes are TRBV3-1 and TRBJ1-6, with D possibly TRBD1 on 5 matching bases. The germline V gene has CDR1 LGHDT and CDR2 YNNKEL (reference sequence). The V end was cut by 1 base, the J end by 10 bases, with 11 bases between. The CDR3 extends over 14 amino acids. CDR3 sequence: CASSQGQGGSPLHF. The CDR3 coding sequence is TGTGCCAGCAGCCAAGGGCAGGGTGGGTCACCCCTCCACTTT.

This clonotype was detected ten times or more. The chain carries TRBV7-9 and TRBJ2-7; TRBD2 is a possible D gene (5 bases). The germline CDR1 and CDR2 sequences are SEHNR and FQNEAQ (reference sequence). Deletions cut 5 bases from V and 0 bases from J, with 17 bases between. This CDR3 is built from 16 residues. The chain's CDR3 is CASSPDYPRSSYEQYF. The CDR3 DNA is TGTGCCAGCAGCCCCGACTATCCAAGGAGCTCCTACGAGCAGTACTTC.

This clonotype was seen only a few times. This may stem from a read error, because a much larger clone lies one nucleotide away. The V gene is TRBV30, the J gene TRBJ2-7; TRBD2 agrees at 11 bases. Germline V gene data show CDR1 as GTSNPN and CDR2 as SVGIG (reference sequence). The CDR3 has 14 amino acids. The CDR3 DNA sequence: TGTACCTGGAGTGGGACTAGCGGATTCTACGAGCAGTACTTC. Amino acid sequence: CTWSGTSGFYEQYF.

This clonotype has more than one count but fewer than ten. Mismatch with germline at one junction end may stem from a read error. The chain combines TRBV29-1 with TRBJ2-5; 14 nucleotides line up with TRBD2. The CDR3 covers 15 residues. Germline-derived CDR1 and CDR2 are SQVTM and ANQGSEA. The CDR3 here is CNVGGTSGSRETQYF. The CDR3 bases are TGTAACGTTGGTGGGACTAGCGGGAGTAGGGAGACCCAGTACTTC.

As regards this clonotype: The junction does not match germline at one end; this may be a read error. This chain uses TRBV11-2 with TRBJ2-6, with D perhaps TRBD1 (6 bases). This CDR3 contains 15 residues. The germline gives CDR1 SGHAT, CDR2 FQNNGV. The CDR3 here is CATQRSRSGANVRTF. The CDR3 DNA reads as TGTGCCACCCAGCGGTCGCGCTCAGGGGCCAACGTCCGGACTTTC.

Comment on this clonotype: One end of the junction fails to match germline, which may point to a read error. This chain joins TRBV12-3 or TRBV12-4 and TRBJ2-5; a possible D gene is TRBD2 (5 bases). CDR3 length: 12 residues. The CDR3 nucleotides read TGTTCCAGTAGTTTAGCGCGGGAGACCCAGTACTTC. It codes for CSSSLARETQYF.

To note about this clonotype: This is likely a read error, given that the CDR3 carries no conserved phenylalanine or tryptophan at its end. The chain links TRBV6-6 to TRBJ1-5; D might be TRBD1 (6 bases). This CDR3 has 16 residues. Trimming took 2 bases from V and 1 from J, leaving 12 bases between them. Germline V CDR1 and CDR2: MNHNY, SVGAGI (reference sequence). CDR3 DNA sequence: TGTGCCAGCAGTTACGGCTACAGGGTGAGCAATCAGCCCCAGCATGTT. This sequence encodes CASSYGYRVSNQPQHV.

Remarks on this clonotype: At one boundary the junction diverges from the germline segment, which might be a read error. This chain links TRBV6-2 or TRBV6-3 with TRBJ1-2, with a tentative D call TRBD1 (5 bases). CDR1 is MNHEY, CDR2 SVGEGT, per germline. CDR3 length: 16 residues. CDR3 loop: CASGPRGTFAFYGYTF. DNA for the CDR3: TGTGCCAGTGGTCCGAGGGGAACCTTTGCATTCTATGGTTACACCTTC.

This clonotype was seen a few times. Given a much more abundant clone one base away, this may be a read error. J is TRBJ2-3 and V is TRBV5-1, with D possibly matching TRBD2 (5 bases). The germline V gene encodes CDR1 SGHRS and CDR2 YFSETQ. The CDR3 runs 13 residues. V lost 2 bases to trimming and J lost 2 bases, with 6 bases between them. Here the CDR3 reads CASSFGNTDTQYF. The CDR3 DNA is TGCGCCAGCAGCTTCGGGAACACAGATACGCAGTATTTT.

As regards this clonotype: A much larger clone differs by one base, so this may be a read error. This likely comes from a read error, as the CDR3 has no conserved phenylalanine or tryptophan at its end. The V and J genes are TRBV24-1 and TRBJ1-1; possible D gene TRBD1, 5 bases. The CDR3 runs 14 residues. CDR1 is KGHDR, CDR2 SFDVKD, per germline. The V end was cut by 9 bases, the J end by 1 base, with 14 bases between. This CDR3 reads CATRDTGQNTEAFL. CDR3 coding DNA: TGTGCCACCCGAGATACCGGACAGAACACTGAAGCTTTCCTT.

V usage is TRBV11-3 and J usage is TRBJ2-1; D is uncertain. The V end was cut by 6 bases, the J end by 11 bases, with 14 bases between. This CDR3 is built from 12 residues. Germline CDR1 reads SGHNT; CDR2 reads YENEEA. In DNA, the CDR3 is TGTGCCAGCAGATTAAACCCCTGTAAGCAGTTCTTC. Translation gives CASRLNPCKQFF.

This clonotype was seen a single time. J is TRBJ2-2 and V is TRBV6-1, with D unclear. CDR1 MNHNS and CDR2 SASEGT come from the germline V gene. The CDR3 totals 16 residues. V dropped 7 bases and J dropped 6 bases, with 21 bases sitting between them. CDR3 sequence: CASNEVPSSLPGELFF. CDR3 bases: TGTGCCAGCAACGAAGTCCCCAGTAGCTTACCCGGGGAGCTGTTTTTT.